This TCR beta chain was identified in a study of Tregs in tolerant kidney transplant recipients. In the case of this clone: The read gets to within 3 residues of the CDR3 end, and the germline J gene fills in the rest.

CDR3 length: 11 amino acids. Trimming left V 6 bases short and J 7 bases short, with 9 bases between. The germline V gene has CDR1 SNHLY and CDR2 FYNNEI. Unstimulated Tregs (CD4+CD25+CD127-) and CD4+CD25- non-Tregs were sorted from PBMCs. The protocol was immunoSEQ multiplex PCR, while the TCRdb copy is restricted to in-frame clones and leaves out a portion. The table lists tens of thousands of clones. Specimen: CD4+ T cells from blood, collected before the transplant. The V call is TRBV2, the J call TRBJ1-1; D is possibly TRBD1 (5 bases). This clonotype was sampled from a human donor who received a combined kidney and bone marrow transplant. Partial CDR3 DNA: TGTGCCAGCAGAGCAGGGAGTGAA. This sequence encodes CASRAGSE. The complete CDR3 reads CASRAGSEAFF.